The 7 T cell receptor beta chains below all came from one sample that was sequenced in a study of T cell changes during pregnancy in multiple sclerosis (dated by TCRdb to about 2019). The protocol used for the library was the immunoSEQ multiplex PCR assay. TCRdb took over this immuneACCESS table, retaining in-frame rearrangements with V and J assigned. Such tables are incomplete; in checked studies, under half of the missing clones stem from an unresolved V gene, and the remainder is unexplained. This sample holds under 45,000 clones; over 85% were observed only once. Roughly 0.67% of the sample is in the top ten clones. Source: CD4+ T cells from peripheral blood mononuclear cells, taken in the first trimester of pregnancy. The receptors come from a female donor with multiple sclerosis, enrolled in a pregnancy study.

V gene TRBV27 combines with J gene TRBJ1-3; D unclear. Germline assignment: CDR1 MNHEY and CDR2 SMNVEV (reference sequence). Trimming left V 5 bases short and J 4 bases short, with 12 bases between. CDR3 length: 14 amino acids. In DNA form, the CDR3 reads TGTGCCAGCAGTCCCACTAACCCGGGAAACACCATATATTTT. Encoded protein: CASSPTNPGNTIYF.

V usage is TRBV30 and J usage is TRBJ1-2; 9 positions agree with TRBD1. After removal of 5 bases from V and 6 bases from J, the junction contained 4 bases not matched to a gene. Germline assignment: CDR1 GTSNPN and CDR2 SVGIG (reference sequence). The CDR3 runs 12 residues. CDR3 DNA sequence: TGTGCCTGGCCTGGACAGGGGAATGGCTACACCTTC. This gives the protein CAWPGQGNGYTF.

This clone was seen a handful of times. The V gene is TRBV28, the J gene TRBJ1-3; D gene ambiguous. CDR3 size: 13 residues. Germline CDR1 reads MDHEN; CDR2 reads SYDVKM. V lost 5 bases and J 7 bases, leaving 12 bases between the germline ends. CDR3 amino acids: CASSPNQANTIYF. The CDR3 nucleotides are TGTGCCAGCAGTCCTAATCAAGCGAACACCATATATTTT.

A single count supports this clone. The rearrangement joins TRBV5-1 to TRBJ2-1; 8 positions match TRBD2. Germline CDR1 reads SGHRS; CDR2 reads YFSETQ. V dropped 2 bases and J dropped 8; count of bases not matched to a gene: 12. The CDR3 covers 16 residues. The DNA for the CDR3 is TGCGCCAGCAGCTTCGGTCTAGCGGGTAGGACAGATGAGCAGTTCTTC. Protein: CASSFGLAGRTDEQFF.

CDR3 sequence (DNA): TGTGCCAGCAGCTTTAGCGGGAGGACCTACGAGCAGTACTTC. Amino acid sequence: CASSFSGRTYEQYF. The chain couples TRBV11-2 to TRBJ2-7, with 10 bases fitting TRBD2. Germline CDR1 SGHAT, CDR2 FQNNGV. Trimming cost V 3 bases and J 2 bases; bases outside gene matches: 1. The length of the CDR3 is 14 residues.

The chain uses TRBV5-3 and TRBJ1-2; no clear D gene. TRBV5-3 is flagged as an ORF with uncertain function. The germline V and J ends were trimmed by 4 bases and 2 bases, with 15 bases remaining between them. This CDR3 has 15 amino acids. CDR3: CARSKITEVNYGYTF. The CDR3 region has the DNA TGTGCCAGAAGCAAAATAACCGAGGTGAACTATGGCTACACCTTC.

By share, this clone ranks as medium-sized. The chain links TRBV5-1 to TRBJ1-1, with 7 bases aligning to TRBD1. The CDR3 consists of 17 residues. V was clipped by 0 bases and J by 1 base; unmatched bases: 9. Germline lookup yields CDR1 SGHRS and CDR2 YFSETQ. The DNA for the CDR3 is TGCGCCAGCAGCTTGGTTTTTGGCGGGACAGCGAACACTGAAGCTTTCTTT. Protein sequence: CASSLVFGGTANTEAFF. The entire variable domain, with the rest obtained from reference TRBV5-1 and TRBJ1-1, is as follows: KAGVTQTPRYLIKTRGQQVTLSCSPISGHRSVSWYQQTPGQGLQFLFEYFSETQRNKGNFPGRFSGRQFSNSRSEMNVSTLELGDSALYLCASSLVFGGTANTEAFFGQGTRLTVV.